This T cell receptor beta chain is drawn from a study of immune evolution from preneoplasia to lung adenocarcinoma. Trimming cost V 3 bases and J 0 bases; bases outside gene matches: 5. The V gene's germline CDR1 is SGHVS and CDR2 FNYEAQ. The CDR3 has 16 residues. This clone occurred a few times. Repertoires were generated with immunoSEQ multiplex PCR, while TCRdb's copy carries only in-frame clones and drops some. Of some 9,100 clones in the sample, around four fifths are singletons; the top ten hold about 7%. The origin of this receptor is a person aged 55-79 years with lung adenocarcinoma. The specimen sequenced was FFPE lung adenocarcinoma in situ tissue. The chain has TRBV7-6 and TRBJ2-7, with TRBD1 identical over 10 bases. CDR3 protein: CASSLTGGMSSYEQYF. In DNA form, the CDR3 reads TGTGCCAGCAGCTTGACAGGGGGCATGAGCTCCTACGAGCAGTACTTC.